This T cell receptor (beta chain) was sequenced in a study of cytomegalovirus exposure and HLA in healthy donors. Study overall: Researchers previously reported finding more than 100 million unique TCR beta sequences from 170 million or so T cells.

Points on this clone: The target antigen is unknown.

PCR employed 60 Vbeta and 13 Jbeta primers. Sequencing was performed with immunoSEQ multiplex PCR; in TCRdb, only in-frame clones are kept and a portion is missing. The profile shows under 200,000 clones, about 83% of them singletons. The germline V and J ends were trimmed by 3 bases and 3 bases, with 10 bases remaining between them. The CDR3 sequence is 13 residues long. Germline V lookup: CDR1 SGHTS, CDR2 YDEGEE. The study's findings and limits: CMV serostatus was the only immune exposure information that was available.

Sequenced: PBMCs. This sequence originates from a woman in her 30s in good health and CMV-seronegative. The rearrangement links TRBV5-8 to TRBJ2-7, with D maybe TRBD2 (5 bases). The CDR3 DNA reads as TGTGCCAGCAGCTCCCCGGGGATCTACGAGCAGTACTTC. This translates into CASSSPGIYEQYF.